This TCR beta chain was recorded in a study of CD8 T cells in Susac syndrome. CDR3 length: 13 residues. With 0 bases removed from V and 6 bases from J, the gap between germline ends came to 10 bases. Germline V gene lookup returns CDR1 SGDLS and CDR2 YYNGEE. RNA amounts of roughly 0.5 to 1 ug underwent reverse transcription with random hexamers. One entry per CDR3 protein results from TCRdb running MiXCR on the immunoSEQ multiplex PCR reads. The data show approximately 150,000 distinct CDR3 sequences, with roughly 94% seen just once and under 0.095% held by the top ten. Sequenced: CD4+ T cells from PBMCs. The rearrangement uses TRBV9 and TRBJ2-7; D possibly matches TRBD1 or TRBD2 (6 bases each). The source of this sequence is a human donor in good health. For the CDR3, the DNA is TGTGCCAGCAGCGTAGATTGGGGGGCCGAGCAGTACTTC. Its translation: CASSVDWGAEQYF.